Listed here are 17 T cell receptor beta chains from one sample, sequenced in a study of cytomegalovirus exposure and HLA in healthy donors. With 60 Vbeta and 13 Jbeta primers, the PCR was carried out. Data came from immunoSEQ multiplex PCR; TCRdb stores just in-frame clones and leaves some out. Here the sample spans some 190,000 clones, 78% being singletons. What was sequenced was PBMCs. The receptors come from a female donor in good health and CMV-seronegative.

This chain connects TRBV6-5 to TRBJ2-7; a possible D gene is TRBD2 (5 bases). Deletions cut 6 bases from V and 2 bases from J, with 11 bases between. CDR1 and CDR2 (germline): MNHEY, SVGAGI. The CDR3 loop spans 13 amino acids. The CDR3 bases are TGTGCCAGCAGCCCACGGGGAACCTACGAGCAGTACTTC. This codes for CASSPRGTYEQYF.

The genes are TRBV19 and TRBJ1-5, with D perhaps matching TRBD1 (5 bases). Germline V gives CDR1 LNHDA, CDR2 SQIVND (reference sequence). Trimming removed 8 bases at V and 1 base at J, with 15 bases between. The CDR3 is 15 amino acids. CDR3 protein: CASQGGDGSNQPQHF. The CDR3 DNA reads as TGTGCCAGTCAGGGAGGGGACGGGAGCAATCAGCCCCAGCATTTT. The variable domain in full, completed from reference TRBV19 and TRBJ1-5, reads DGGITQSPKYLFRKEGQNVTLSCEQNLNHDAMYWYRQDPGQGLRLIYYSQIVNDFQKGDIAEGYSVSREKKESFPLTVTSAQKNPTAFYLCASQGGDGSNQPQHFGDGTRLSIL.

The gene calls are TRBV15 and TRBJ2-5, with 13 nucleotides matching TRBD2. Losses at the gene ends were 3 bases for V and 5 bases for J; bases not matched to a gene: 6. CDR1 and CDR2 from the germline V gene are LNHNV and YYDKDF (reference sequence). This CDR3 comprises 16 residues. CDR3: CATSSGRTSGGETQYF. The CDR3 DNA sequence: TGTGCCACCAGCAGCGGAAGGACTAGCGGGGGTGAGACCCAGTACTTC.

Remarks on this clone: Additional DNA sequences in this sample encode the identical CDR3. The rearrangement links TRBV19 to TRBJ2-3; D is perhaps TRBD2 (6 bases). The V end was cut by 1 base, the J end by 0 bases, with 8 bases between. This CDR3 region has 15 residues. Germline lookup yields CDR1 LNHDA and CDR2 SQIVND (reference sequence). CDR3 sequence: CASSIGGTSTDTQYF. The CDR3 DNA is TGTGCCAGTAGTATAGGTGGGACTAGCACAGATACGCAGTATTTT. The variable domain in full, with the rest retrieved from reference TRBV19 and TRBJ2-3, is DGGITQSPKYLFRKEGQNVTLSCEQNLNHDAMYWYRQDPGQGLRLIYYSQIVNDFQKGDIAEGYSVSREKKESFPLTVTSAQKNPTAFYLCASSIGGTSTDTQYFGPGTRLTVL.

This chain links TRBV13 with TRBJ2-7, with 10 bases aligning to TRBD1. The CDR3 runs to 15 residues. CDR1 is PRHDT and CDR2 is FYEKMQ in the germline V gene (reference sequence). Trimming cost V 5 bases and J 1 base; bases outside gene matches: 5. CDR3 in amino acids: CASSGGGQGSYEQYF. CDR3 bases: TGTGCCAGCAGCGGAGGGGGACAGGGGTCCTACGAGCAGTACTTC.

V and J are TRBV6-5 and TRBJ2-7; 12 bases line up with TRBD2. Germline CDR1 is MNHEY and CDR2 is SVGAGI. With 6 bases clipped from V and 6 bases from J, the junction kept 6 bases outside the gene matches. There are 14 residues in the CDR3. This CDR3 is CASSPTSGRREQYF. Here the CDR3 DNA reads TGTGCCAGCAGCCCTACTAGCGGGAGGCGCGAGCAGTACTTC.

V gene TRBV11-2 combines with J gene TRBJ1-2; no clear D gene. CDR3 length equals 12 residues. Germline CDR1 is SGHAT and CDR2 is FQNNGV. V lost 1 base to trimming and J lost 5 bases, with 5 bases between them. The CDR3 bases are TGTGCCAGCAGCTTAGCTAGTTATGGCTACACCTTC. It encodes CASSLASYGYTF. The whole variable domain, remainder taken from reference TRBV11-2 and TRBJ1-2, is EAGVAQSPRYKIIEKRQSVAFWCNPISGHATLYWYQQILGQGPKLLIQFQNNGVVDDSQLPKDRFSAERLKGVDSTLKIQPAKLEDSAVYLCASSLASYGYTFGSGTRLTVV.

The rearrangement joins TRBV11-2 to TRBJ2-7, with no clear D. Germline CDR1 and CDR2: SGHAT and FQNNGV. V was cut by 3 bases and J by 0 bases, with 3 bases left in between. This CDR3 contains 12 residues. CDR3 in amino acids: CASSFSSYEQYF. The CDR3 DNA sequence: TGTGCCAGCAGCTTTAGCTCCTACGAGCAGTACTTC.

V is TRBV9 and J is TRBJ1-1; perhaps TRBD1 as D (5 bases). Germline V gene data show CDR1 as SGDLS and CDR2 as YYNGEE. The CDR3 sequence is 13 residues long. The germline V and J ends were trimmed by 0 bases and 6 bases, with 9 bases remaining between them. CDR3 sequence: CASSVGRGPEAFF. CDR3 DNA: TGTGCCAGCAGCGTAGGTAGGGGTCCTGAAGCTTTCTTT. Based on the CDR3 plus reference TRBV9 and TRBJ1-1, the full variable domain is DSGVTQTPKHLITATGQRVTLRCSPRSGDLSVYWYQQSLDQGLQFLIQYYNGEERAKGNILERFSAQQFPDLHSELNLSSLELGDSALYFCASSVGRGPEAFFGQGTRLTVV.

V gene TRBV10-3 combines with J gene TRBJ2-3; 7 bases match TRBD2. Losses at the gene ends were 6 bases for V and 4 bases for J; bases not matched to a gene: 4. This CDR3 contains 13 residues. CDR1 is ENHRY, CDR2 SYGVKD, per germline. The CDR3: CAIRSTSADTQYF. Written as DNA, the CDR3 is TGTGCCATCAGGTCTACTAGCGCAGATACGCAGTATTTT.

The gene calls are TRBV7-2 and TRBJ2-1; 12 nucleotides line up with TRBD2. The germline CDR1 and CDR2 sequences are SGHTA and FQGNSA. This CDR3 comprises 17 residues. After removal of 5 bases from V and 6 bases from J, the junction contained 11 bases not matched to a gene. The chain's CDR3 is CASSPNVLAGGLNEQFF. The CDR3 bases are TGTGCCAGCAGCCCAAACGTTCTAGCGGGGGGGCTCAATGAGCAGTTCTTC. The entire variable domain, with the rest obtained from reference TRBV7-2 and TRBJ2-1, is as follows: GAGVSQSPSNKVTEKGKDVELRCDPISGHTALYWYRQSLGQGLEFLIYFQGNSAPDKSGLPSDRFSAERTGGSVSTLTIQRTQQEDSAVYLCASSPNVLAGGLNEQFFGPGTRLTVL.

This chain connects TRBV11-1 to TRBJ2-1, with 9 bases fitting TRBD2. This CDR3 contains 18 residues. CDR1 is SGHAT, CDR2 FQDESV, per germline (reference sequence). The V gene end was trimmed by 4 bases and the J gene end by 5 bases; junction bases not matched to a gene: 15. As DNA, the CDR3 is TGTGCCAGCAGCTCCCCCCGGGGTAGCGGGGGCTATCACAATGAGCAGTTCTTC. Amino acid sequence: CASSSPRGSGGYHNEQFF. Variable domain in full (rest from reference TRBV11-1 and TRBJ2-1): EAEVAQSPRYKITEKSQAVAFWCDPISGHATLYWYRQILGQGPELLVQFQDESVVDDSQLPKDRFSAERLKGVDSTLKIQPAELGDSAMYLCASSSPRGSGGYHNEQFFGPGTRLTVL.

This rearrangement joins TRBV9 to TRBJ1-3; D gene uncertain. There are 14 residues in the CDR3. CDR1 is SGDLS and CDR2 is YYNGEE in the germline V gene. V lost 3 bases and J 3 bases, leaving 10 bases between the germline ends. The CDR3 DNA sequence: TGTGCCAGCAGCGACCAGGCTTTTGGAAACACCATATATTTT. Translated, it gives CASSDQAFGNTIYF.

Only one count was recorded for this clone. This sequence joins TRBV2 and TRBJ2-5, with TRBD1 as a possible D gene (5 bases). V was clipped by 5 bases and J by 3 bases, with 10 bases between them. Germline V CDR1 and CDR2: SNHLY, FYNNEI. This CDR3 is 13 amino acids long. This chain's CDR3 is CASSQTAKETQYF. The CDR3 DNA reads as TGTGCCAGCAGTCAGACAGCCAAAGAGACCCAGTACTTC.

This rearrangement joins TRBV28 to TRBJ1-3; unclear D gene. V lost 3 bases and J 0 bases, leaving 9 bases between the germline ends. This CDR3 has 15 residues. CDR1 is MDHEN, CDR2 SYDVKM, per germline. CDR3 residues: CASSLGDFSGNTIYF. CDR3 DNA: TGTGCCAGCAGTTTGGGCGATTTCTCTGGAAACACCATATATTTT.

This chain uses TRBV27 with TRBJ2-1, with no clear D. Germline-derived CDR1 and CDR2 are MNHEY and SMNVEV (reference sequence). The CDR3 is made up of 13 amino acids. Trimming cost V 8 bases and J 2 bases, with 10 bases left between them. The CDR3 DNA reads as TGTGCCAGCGGGCTCGGCGCCTACAATGAGCAGTTCTTC. Amino acid sequence: CASGLGAYNEQFF.

The rearrangement links TRBV2 to TRBJ1-3; D unclear. V was trimmed by 6 bases and J by 2 bases, leaving 11 bases between them. There are 14 residues in the CDR3. The germline CDR1 and CDR2 sequences are SNHLY and FYNNEI. CDR3 nucleotide sequence: TGTGCCAGCAGACGAGACACAGCTGGAAACACCATATATTTT. Its protein is CASRRDTAGNTIYF.